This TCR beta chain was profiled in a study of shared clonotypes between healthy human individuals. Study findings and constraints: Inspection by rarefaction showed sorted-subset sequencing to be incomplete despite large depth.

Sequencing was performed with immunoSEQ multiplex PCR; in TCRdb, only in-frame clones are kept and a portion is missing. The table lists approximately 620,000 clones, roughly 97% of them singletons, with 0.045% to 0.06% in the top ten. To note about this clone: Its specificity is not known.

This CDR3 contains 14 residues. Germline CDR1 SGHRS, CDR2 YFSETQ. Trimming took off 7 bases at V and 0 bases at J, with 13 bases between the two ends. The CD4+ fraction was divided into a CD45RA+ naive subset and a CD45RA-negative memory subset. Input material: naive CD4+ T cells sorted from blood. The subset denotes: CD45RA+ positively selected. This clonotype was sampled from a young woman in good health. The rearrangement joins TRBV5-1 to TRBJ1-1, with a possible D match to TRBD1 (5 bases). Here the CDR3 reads CASCPGTLNTEAFF. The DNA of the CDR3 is TGCGCCAGCTGCCCTGGGACTCTGAACACTGAAGCTTTCTTT.